Listed here are 13 T cell receptor beta chains from one sample, sequenced in a study of blood T cell repertoires in COVID-19 (dated by TCRdb to 2020 to 2022). The library relied on the immunoSEQ multiplex PCR assay. TCRdb's version of the immuneACCESS table is confined to in-frame rearrangements and falls short of the full clone set. An unresolved V gene accounts for under half of the shortfall where checked; the remainder is of unknown origin. The sample records just over 70,000 clones, around 90% of which are singletons. The ten largest make up around 9.1% of the sample. Sequenced input: peripheral blood. These TCRs come from a human donor in a cohort sampled during active COVID-19.

The rearrangement joins TRBV9 to TRBJ1-4; 9 bases map to TRBD1. J was trimmed by 1 base and V by 0 bases; bases with no gene match: 7. The CDR3 runs 18 residues. Germline V gene sequence: CDR1 SGDLS, CDR2 YYNGEE. The CDR3 reads CASSVGWDREETNEKLFF. The DNA of the CDR3 is TGTGCCAGCAGCGTAGGTTGGGACAGGGAGGAAACTAATGAAAAACTGTTTTTT.

This sequence joins TRBV29-1 and TRBJ1-2, with D possibly being TRBD1 (5 bases). This CDR3 region has 15 residues. Trimming pared 0 bases from V and 4 bases from J, leaving 15 bases between. Per the germline V gene, CDR1 is SQVTM and CDR2 is ANQGSEA. CDR3 sequence: CSVEDVPGTIYGYTF. The DNA for the CDR3 is TGCAGCGTTGAAGATGTGCCAGGGACTATCTATGGCTACACCTTC.

V is TRBV7-9 and J is TRBJ1-2; no clear D. With 3 bases removed from V and 8 bases from J, the gap between germline ends came to 22 bases. The CDR3 is 16 residues long. CDR1 is SEHNR, CDR2 FQNEAQ, per germline (reference sequence). CDR3 coding DNA: TGTGCCAGCAGCTTCATCCCCGCCGGGGTCTCGTTCGGCTACACCTTC. It translates to CASSFIPAGVSFGYTF.

The chain uses TRBV6-4 and TRBJ1-2, with TRBD1 matching 8 bases. CDR3 size: 14 residues. J gave up 7 bases and V 8 bases, and 12 bases lay outside the gene matches. The germline CDR1 and CDR2 sequences are MRHNA and SNTAGT. CDR3 in DNA: TGTGCCAGCTCGCCGGGGCAGGGGGCTGGTGGCTACACCTTC. This encodes CASSPGQGAGGYTF.

As regards this clone: This sample also contains other DNA sequences that code for the same CDR3. This chain connects TRBV30 to TRBJ2-7; maybe TRBD2 (5 bases). Germline CDR1 GTSNPN, CDR2 SVGIG (reference sequence). Trimming left V 0 bases short and J 3 bases short, with 6 bases between. This CDR3 comprises 12 residues. CDR3 sequence: CAWSVRGYEQYF. In DNA, the CDR3 is TGTGCCTGGAGTGTACGGGGCTACGAGCAGTACTTC.

This clone appeared a few times. The rearrangement links TRBV6-6 to TRBJ1-2, with D possibly matching TRBD1 (6 bases). CDR1 is MNHNY and CDR2 is SVGAGI in the germline V gene (reference sequence). The CDR3 contains 13 residues. V was cut by 7 bases and J by 0 bases, with 9 bases left in between. Here the CDR3 reads CASTWTANYGYTF. In DNA form, the CDR3 reads TGTGCCAGCACCTGGACAGCTAACTATGGCTACACCTTC.

The CDR3: CASSLRREPYEQYF. The CDR3 DNA is TGTGCCAGCAGCTTGCGACGGGAGCCCTACGAGCAGTACTTC. This sequence joins TRBV5-6 and TRBJ2-7; maybe TRBD2 (6 bases). Per germline, CDR1 SGHDT and CDR2 YYEEEE. The CDR3 length is 14 residues. Trimming cost V 1 base and J 2 bases, with 10 bases left between them.

The V and J genes are TRBV6-5 and TRBJ2-3, with TRBD2 identical over 16 bases. CDR1 is MNHEY, CDR2 SVGAGI, per germline. There are 14 residues in the CDR3. Losses at the gene ends were 9 bases for V and 4 bases for J; bases not matched to a gene: 1. CDR3 in amino acids: CASGTSGGADTQYF. The CDR3 DNA follows: TGTGCCAGTGGGACTAGCGGGGGGGCAGATACGCAGTATTTT.

The chain couples TRBV28 to TRBJ1-4, with a possible D match to TRBD1 (5 bases). This CDR3 region has 14 residues. The germline V gene encodes CDR1 MDHEN and CDR2 SYDVKM. V was shortened by 3 bases and J by 3 bases, with 8 bases between the two germline ends. The CDR3 DNA sequence: TGTGCCAGCAGTTTGACAGATCCTAATGAAAAACTGTTTTTT. It is translated as CASSLTDPNEKLFF.

The V gene is TRBV24-1, the J gene TRBJ1-5; TRBD1 aligns across 7 bases. Germline V CDR1 and CDR2: KGHDR, SFDVKD. Unmatched junction bases numbered 7, after V lost 10 bases and J lost 2 bases. The CDR3 sequence is 14 residues long. The CDR3 reads CATSLQGGNQPQHF. CDR3 nucleotides: TGTGCCACAAGCCTCCAGGGGGGCAATCAGCCCCAGCATTTT.

The chain carries TRBV6-5 and TRBJ2-7; TRBD1 matches at 10 bases. J was trimmed by 7 bases and V by 4 bases; bases with no gene match: 13. Looked up from germline, CDR1 is MNHEY and CDR2 is SVGAGI. The CDR3 spans 16 residues. This CDR3 reads CASSFTGRQGAGEQYF. DNA for the CDR3: TGTGCCAGCAGTTTTACCGGAAGACAGGGGGCGGGAGAGCAGTACTTC.

This chain joins TRBV9 and TRBJ2-2; 10 bases are a match to TRBD1. The junction had 14 bases not matched to a gene; V was cut back by 6 bases and J by 3 bases. The V gene's germline CDR1 is SGDLS and CDR2 YYNGEE. CDR3 length equals 18 residues. In DNA, the CDR3 is TGTGCCAGCAACGATGGGACAGGGGTCTCCATAGACACCGGGGAGCTGTTTTTT. Translation gives CASNDGTGVSIDTGELFF.

This rearrangement joins TRBV4-1 to TRBJ2-1; 16 bases are shared with TRBD2. V dropped 2 bases and J dropped 2; count of bases not matched to a gene: 3. CDR1 and CDR2 (germline): MGHRA, YSYEKL. The CDR3 spans 18 residues. The CDR3 DNA is TGCGCCAGCAGCCAAATAGGGACTAGCGGGGGGGCCTACAATGAGCAGTTCTTC. Residues: CASSQIGTSGGAYNEQFF.